The T cell receptor (beta chain) under discussion was sequenced for a study of blood T cells in healthy people across ages. Primed by a sample-barcoded 5' primer and a J-beta primer mix, a second PCR proceeded for 7 to 11 cycles. TCRdb redid the calling of the 5' RACE reads with MiXCR, one entry per CDR3 protein. The data hold about 1.6 million distinct CDR3 sequences, with almost 35% observed a single time. The length of the CDR3 is 15 residues. Germline CDR1 reads MNHEY; CDR2 reads SVGAGI. V lost 3 bases to trimming and J lost 4 bases, with 12 bases between them. V usage is TRBV6-5 and J usage is TRBJ2-2, with unresolved D. The sequenced sample was blood. The receptor comes from a woman aged 25 to 39 in good health. CDR3 amino acids: CASSYRQPGTGELFF. The CDR3 DNA sequence: TGTGCCAGCAGTTATCGGCAGCCAGGCACCGGGGAGCTGTTTTTT.